The rows below give T cell receptor beta chains drawn from one sample of a study of cytomegalovirus exposure and HLA in healthy donors. Clones were read by immunoSEQ multiplex PCR, and TCRdb kept only the in-frame ones, dropping some. The sample holds roughly 68,000 clones; 85% to 90% are singletons and the top ten take around 1.7%. Sequencing input: PBMCs. These receptors came from a woman between 18 and 29 years old in good health and CMV-seronegative. Each CDR3 is given with its conserved first and last residue.

TRBJ2-5,TRBV19,CASSTVGQEQETQYF
TRBJ2-7,TRBV9,CASSVAATTYEQYF
TRBJ2-3,TRBV6-6,CASSYSMAGSGDTQYF
TRBJ2-7,TRBV9,CASSVGGGGYEQYF
TRBJ1-5,TRBV2,CASSEGEPQHF
TRBJ2-1,TRBV5-1,CASSLAGGQRNEQFF
TRBJ1-2,TRBV27,CASSAGGRNYGYTF
TRBJ1-3,TRBV7-9,CASSRQISGNTIYF
TRBJ2-1,TRBV9,CASSVQLSAYNEQFF
TRBJ1-1,TRBV5-5,CASSVVNTEAFF
TRBJ1-3,TRBV4-1,CASSLRTGGSGNTIYF
TRBJ2-7,TRBV29-1,CSVGGTVVFEQYF
TRBJ1-2,TRBV15,CATSRGRGTTNYGYTF
TRBJ2-7,TRBV10-3,CAISLTGPYEQYF
TRBJ2-3,TRBV7-8,CASSRGLAGILRGTDTQYF
TRBJ2-7,TRBV28,CASLGLAGSYEQYF
TRBJ2-4,TRBV2,CASSESQGQGAAKNIQYF
TRBJ2-6,TRBV28,CASSLTTPSNVLTF
TRBJ2-1,TRBV28,CASSNADIESYNEQFF
TRBJ2-7,TRBV27,CASSLDGQSYEQYF
TRBJ2-7,TRBV19,CASSISTVAYEQYF
TRBJ2-7,TRBV7-2,CASSLGTTYEQYF
TRBJ2-1,TRBV7-9,CASSLFGGIYNEQFF
TRBJ2-7,TRBV5-1,CASSPTGQPYEQYF